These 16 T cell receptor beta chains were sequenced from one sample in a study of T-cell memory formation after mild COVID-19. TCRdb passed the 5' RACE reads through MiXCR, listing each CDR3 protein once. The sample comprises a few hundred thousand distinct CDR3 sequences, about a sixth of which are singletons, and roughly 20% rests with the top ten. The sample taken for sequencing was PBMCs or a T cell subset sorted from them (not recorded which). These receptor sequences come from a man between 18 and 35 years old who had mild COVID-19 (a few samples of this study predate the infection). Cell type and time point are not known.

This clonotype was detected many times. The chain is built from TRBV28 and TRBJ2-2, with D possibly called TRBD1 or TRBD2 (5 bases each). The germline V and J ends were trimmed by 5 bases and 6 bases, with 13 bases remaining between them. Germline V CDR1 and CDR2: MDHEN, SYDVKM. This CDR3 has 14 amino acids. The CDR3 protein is CASSPPGHAGELFF. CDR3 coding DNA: TGTGCCAGCAGTCCACCGGGGCATGCCGGGGAGCTGTTTTTT.

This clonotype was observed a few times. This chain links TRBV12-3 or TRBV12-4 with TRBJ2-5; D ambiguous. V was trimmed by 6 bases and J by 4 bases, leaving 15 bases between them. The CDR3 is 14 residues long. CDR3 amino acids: CASSYLSSGETQYF. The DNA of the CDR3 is TGTGCCAGCAGCTATCTGTCCTCAGGAGAGACCCAGTACTTC.

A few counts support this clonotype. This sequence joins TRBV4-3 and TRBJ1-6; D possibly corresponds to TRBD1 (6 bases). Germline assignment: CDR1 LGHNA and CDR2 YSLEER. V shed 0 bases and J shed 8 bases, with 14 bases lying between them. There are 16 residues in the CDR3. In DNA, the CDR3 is TGCGCCAGCAGCCAAGATCGAGGGGGTTGGGATTCACCCCTCCACTTT. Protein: CASSQDRGGWDSPLHF.

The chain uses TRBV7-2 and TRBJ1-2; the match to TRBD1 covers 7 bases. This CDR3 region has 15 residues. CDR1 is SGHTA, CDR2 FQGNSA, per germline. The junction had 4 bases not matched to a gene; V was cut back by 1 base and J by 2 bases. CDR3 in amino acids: CASSLVGQLNYGYTF. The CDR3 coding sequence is TGTGCCAGCAGCTTAGTGGGACAGCTAAACTATGGCTACACCTTC.

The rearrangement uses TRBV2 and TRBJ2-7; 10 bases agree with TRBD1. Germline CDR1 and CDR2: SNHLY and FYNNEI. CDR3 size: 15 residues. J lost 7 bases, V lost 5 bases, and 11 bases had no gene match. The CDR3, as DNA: TGTGCCAGCAGTAAGACAGGGGGCGCGTCTCTTGAGCAGTACGTC. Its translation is CASSKTGGASLEQYV.

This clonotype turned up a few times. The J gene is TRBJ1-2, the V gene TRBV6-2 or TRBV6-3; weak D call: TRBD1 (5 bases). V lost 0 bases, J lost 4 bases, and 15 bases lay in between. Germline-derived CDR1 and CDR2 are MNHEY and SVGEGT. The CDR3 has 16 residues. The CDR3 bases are TGTGCCAGCAGTTACTCGGGGACTCCGACGATCTATGGCTACACCTTC. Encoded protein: CASSYSGTPTIYGYTF.

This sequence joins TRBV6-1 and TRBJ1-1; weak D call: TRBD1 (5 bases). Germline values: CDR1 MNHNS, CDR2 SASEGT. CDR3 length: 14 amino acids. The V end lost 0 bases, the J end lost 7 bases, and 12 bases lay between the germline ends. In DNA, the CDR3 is TGTGCCAGCAGTGAAGCTGGGGGGTTGGATGAAGCTTTCTTT. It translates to CASSEAGGLDEAFF.

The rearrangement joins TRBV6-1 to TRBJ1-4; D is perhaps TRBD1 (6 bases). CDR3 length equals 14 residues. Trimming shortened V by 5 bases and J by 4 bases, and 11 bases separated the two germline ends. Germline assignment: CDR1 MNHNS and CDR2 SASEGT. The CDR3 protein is CASSMGHFNEKLFF. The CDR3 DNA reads TGTGCCAGCAGTATGGGACACTTTAATGAAAAACTGTTTTTT.

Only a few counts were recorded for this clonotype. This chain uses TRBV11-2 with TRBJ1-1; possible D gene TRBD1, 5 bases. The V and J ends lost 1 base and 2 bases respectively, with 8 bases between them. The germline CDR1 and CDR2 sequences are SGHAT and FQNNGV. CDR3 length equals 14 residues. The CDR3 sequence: CASSLGQINTEAFF. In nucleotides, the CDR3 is TGTGCCAGCAGCTTAGGACAGATAAACACTGAAGCTTTCTTT.

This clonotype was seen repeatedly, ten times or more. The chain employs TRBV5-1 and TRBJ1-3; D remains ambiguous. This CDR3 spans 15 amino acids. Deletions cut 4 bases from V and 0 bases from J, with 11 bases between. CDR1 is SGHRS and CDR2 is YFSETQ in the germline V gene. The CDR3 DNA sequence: TGCGCCAGCAGCCCCGGGGTCAGCTCTGGAAACACCATATATTTT. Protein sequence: CASSPGVSSGNTIYF.

CDR3 residues: CATYVYTGDNYGYTF. In DNA form, the CDR3 reads TGTGCCACCTATGTATACACAGGGGATAACTATGGCTACACCTTC. This sequence joins TRBV2 and TRBJ1-2; 7 bases map to TRBD1. V shed 10 bases and J 1 base; nucleotides not matched to a gene: 12. CDR3 length equals 15 residues. The germline CDR1 and CDR2 sequences are SNHLY and FYNNEI.

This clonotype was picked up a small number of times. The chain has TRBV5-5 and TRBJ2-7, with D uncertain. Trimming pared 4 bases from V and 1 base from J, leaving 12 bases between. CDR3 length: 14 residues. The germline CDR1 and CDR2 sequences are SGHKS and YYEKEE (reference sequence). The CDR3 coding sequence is TGTGCCAGCAGCAAAGACACGGCGTCCTACGAGCAGTACTTC. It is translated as CASSKDTASYEQYF.

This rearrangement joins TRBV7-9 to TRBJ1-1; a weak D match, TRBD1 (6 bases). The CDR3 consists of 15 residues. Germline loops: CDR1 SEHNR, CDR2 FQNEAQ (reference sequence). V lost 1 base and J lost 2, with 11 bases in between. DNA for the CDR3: TGTGCCAGCAGCTTAGGGGTGGGGGCTAACACTGAAGCTTTCTTT. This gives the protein CASSLGVGANTEAFF.

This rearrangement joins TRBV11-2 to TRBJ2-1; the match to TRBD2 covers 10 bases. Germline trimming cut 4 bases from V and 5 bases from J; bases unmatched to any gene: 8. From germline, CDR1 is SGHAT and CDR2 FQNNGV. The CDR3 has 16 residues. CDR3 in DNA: TGTGCCAGCAGCTCCCAGACTAGCGGGCCAGACAATGAGCAGTTCTTC. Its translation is CASSSQTSGPDNEQFF.

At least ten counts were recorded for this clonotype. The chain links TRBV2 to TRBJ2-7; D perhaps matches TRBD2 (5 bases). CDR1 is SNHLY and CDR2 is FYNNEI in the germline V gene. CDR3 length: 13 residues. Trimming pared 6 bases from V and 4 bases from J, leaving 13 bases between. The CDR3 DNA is TGTGCCAGCAGCCAAGGGCCGGGGTACGAGCAGTACGTC. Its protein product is CASSQGPGYEQYV.

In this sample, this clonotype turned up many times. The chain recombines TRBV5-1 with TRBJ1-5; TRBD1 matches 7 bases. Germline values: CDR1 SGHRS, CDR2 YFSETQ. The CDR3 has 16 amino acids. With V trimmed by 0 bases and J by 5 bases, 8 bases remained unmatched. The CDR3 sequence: CASSLAPGTADQPQHF. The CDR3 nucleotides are TGCGCCAGCAGCTTGGCCCCCGGGACAGCGGATCAGCCCCAGCATTTT. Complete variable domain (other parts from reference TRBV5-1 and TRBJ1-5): KAGVTQTPRYLIKTRGQQVTLSCSPISGHRSVSWYQQTPGQGLQFLFEYFSETQRNKGNFPGRFSGRQFSNSRSEMNVSTLELGDSALYLCASSLAPGTADQPQHFGDGTRLSIL.